The clone carrying this T cell receptor beta chain has a count of ten or more. Its specificity is unknown. An expansion of CD8+CD57+ cells by flow cytometry had been shown in patients chosen for sequencing. As a group, the patients uniformly had severe acquired aplastic anemia. At blood sampling, none of the patients had yet received therapy. The CDR3 extends over 14 amino acids. Germline CDR1 is SGDLS and CDR2 is YYNGEE. Trimming removed 0 bases at V and 4 bases at J, with 10 bases between. The sample belongs to a study of CD8+CD57+ T cells in acquired aplastic anemia. At the level of the study: CD4+ and CD8+ cells, once sorted, gave DNA averaging approximately 3 ug.

Study results and limitations: Patients shared approximately 30 CD8+ CDR3 sequences with controls.

Genomic DNA provided the template from which TCR beta VDJ and CDR3 profiles were obtained. TCRdb re-analysed the reads in MiXCR, keeping a single row per CDR3 protein. The table records under 200,000 distinct CDR3 sequences, less than 60% of them present only once. This chain links TRBV9 with TRBJ1-2; weak D call: TRBD1 (5 bases). This receptor was obtained from a human donor with aplastic anemia. Sequences were obtained from sorted CD4+, CD8+, or CD8+CD57+ T cells (not recorded which) from PBMCs. The CDR3: CASSVAQGTYGYTF. In nucleotides, the CDR3 is TGTGCCAGCAGCGTAGCTCAGGGTACCTATGGCTACACCTTC. Using reference TRBV9 and TRBJ1-2 for the parts outside the CDR3, the full variable domain is DSGVTQTPKHLITATGQRVTLRCSPRSGDLSVYWYQQSLDQGLQFLIQYYNGEERAKGNILERFSAQQFPDLHSELNLSSLELGDSALYFCASSVAQGTYGYTFGSGTRLTVV.